This T cell receptor (beta chain) was observed in a study of regulatory T cells in long-lasting Graves disease. V shed 1 base and J 6 bases; nucleotides not matched to a gene: 8. CDR1 SGHKS and CDR2 YYEKEE come from the germline V gene (reference sequence). This CDR3 comprises 16 residues. Stated time point: newly diagnosed GD, antithyroid drugs for less than 3 months. Isolated PBMC RNA provided the starting material for the TCR library. This clonotype was counted ten times or more. Arm-PCR of CDR3 regions and iRepertoire HTBI primers were the basis on which TCR beta libraries were built. Each CDR3 protein is one row after TCRdb ran MiXCR on the multiplex PCR reads. This table holds 250,000 to 300,000 distinct CDR3 sequences, roughly 18% found once. The same sample was also used in a study of T cells in Graves' hyperthyroidism and ophthalmopathy. That paper notes: The diagnostic basis comprised clinical symptoms, serum thyroxine and TRAb, thyroid ultrasound and orbital computed tomography. Most thyroid clonotypes that were expanded above 0.001 also turned up in blood.

This TCR derives from a woman aged 25-40 years with Graves disease. This material consisted of peripheral blood mononuclear cells (PBMCs), taken at new diagnosis, from a patient treated with antithyroid drugs. The V and J genes are TRBV5-5 and TRBJ1-2, with 11 bases aligning to TRBD1. The CDR3 sequence is CASSLYPGQGADGYTF. CDR3 nucleotides: TGTGCCAGCAGCTTGTATCCCGGACAGGGGGCGGATGGCTACACCTTC.